This TCR beta chain came from a study of control samples from healthy donors and cancer patients. There are 13 residues in the CDR3. V lost 6 bases, J lost 7 bases, and 6 bases stayed unmatched. Germline lookup yields CDR1 LNHDA and CDR2 SQIVND (reference sequence). Assay used: immunoSEQ multiplex PCR; TCRdb lists only in-frame clones, some missing. Of 150,000 or so clones in the sample, approximately 94% were seen once. The chain is built from TRBV19 and TRBJ1-2, with TRBD1 matching 9 bases. This receptor was taken from a woman aged 40 to 50 in good health. Sequenced input: blood. The CDR3 sequence is CASSPGQGGGYTF. For the CDR3, the DNA is TGTGCCAGTAGCCCGGGACAGGGCGGTGGCTACACCTTC.